Sequencing of this TCR beta chain was carried out in a study of CD8 T cells in Susac syndrome. With 5 bases clipped from V and 3 bases from J, the junction kept 2 bases outside the gene matches. There are 14 residues in the CDR3. Germline CDR1 is KGHSH and CDR2 is LQKENI. An input of roughly 0.5 to 1 ug of RNA was subjected to reverse transcription using random hexamers. TCRdb fed the immunoSEQ multiplex PCR reads into MiXCR, producing one record per CDR3 protein. The table records 80,000 or so distinct CDR3 sequences, roughly 91% of them present only once. Sequencing was carried out using CD4+ T cells from PBMCs. The chain carries TRBV18 and TRBJ2-1; 9 nucleotides line up with TRBD1. The TCR sequence derives from a human donor with Susac syndrome. In nucleotides, the CDR3 is TGTGCCAGCTCAATGGACAGGGGCTACAATGAGCAGTTCTTC. This translates into CASSMDRGYNEQFF. The whole variable domain, remainder taken from reference TRBV18 and TRBJ2-1, is NAGVMQNPRHLVRRRGQEARLRCSPMKGHSHVYWYRQLPEEGLKFMVYLQKENIIDESGMPKERFSAEFPKEGPSILRIQQVVRGDSAAYFCASSMDRGYNEQFFGPGTRLTVL.